This T cell receptor beta chain was sequenced in a study of blood T cells in healthy people across ages. Study findings and constraints: Changes seen in expanded clonotypes were possibly confounded by donor CMV status left unknown.

A second PCR, run for about 7 to 11 cycles, used a sample-barcoded 5' primer plus a J-beta primer mix. Each CDR3 protein is one row after TCRdb ran MiXCR on the 5' RACE reads. The sample gives 550,000 to 800,000 distinct CDR3 sequences, roughly 32% of which show up once; less than 20% is in the top ten. In regard to this clonotype: Its antigen remains unidentified.

This CDR3 spans 14 amino acids. Looked up from germline, CDR1 is MNHNS and CDR2 is SASEGT. This chain joins TRBV6-1 and TRBJ2-4; tentatively, D is TRBD1 or TRBD2 (5 bases each). The end of the DNA fits TRBJ2-7 better, so the J call may be wrong. This TCR derives from a woman over 75 in good health. Sequencing was carried out using blood. The CDR3 nucleotides read TGTGCCAGTCTCAATAGGGGACGGAACTACGAGCAGTACTTC. This translates into CASLNRGRNYEQYF.